This TCR beta chain was identified in a study of blood T cells in healthy people across ages. Of note for this clonotype: Its cognate antigen is unknown.

The V end was cut by 0 bases, the J end by 7 bases, with 5 bases between. The CDR3 is made up of 12 amino acids. Per the germline V gene, CDR1 is SGDLS and CDR2 is YYNGEE. Study-wide results and caveats: A roughly linear fall in TCR beta diversity per million T cells was seen with increasing age. Long-lived donors had more naive CD4+ cells and higher diversity than aged donors.

For the second PCR, which ran for about 7 to 12 cycles, a sample-barcoded 5' primer and a J-beta primer mix were used. Through a template-switch adaptor with 12 random nucleotides, each cDNA molecule received a tag. Each CDR3 protein gets one entry after TCRdb re-called the 5' RACE reads with MiXCR. Counted here are about 780,000 distinct CDR3 sequences, less than 60% occurring once; the ten biggest clones make up around 18%. The V call is TRBV9, the J call TRBJ2-1; D is undetermined. Material for sequencing was blood. This TCR was recovered from an elderly man in good health. The CDR3 DNA reads as TGTGCCAGCAGCGTAGCTGAGAATGAGCAGTTCTTC. Its protein is CASSVAENEQFF.